The subject of this entry is one TCR beta chain. The V and J ends lost 4 bases and 4 bases, in that order; junction bases with no gene match: 6. Germline V gene sequence: CDR1 LNHDA, CDR2 SQIVND (reference sequence). The CDR3 is made up of 14 amino acids. PCR amplification relied on 60 Vbeta primers (plus 13 Jbeta primers). Some clones are missing from TCRdb's copy, which holds only in-frame ones; the method was immunoSEQ multiplex PCR. This sample carries fewer than 250,000 clones, with approximately 0.98% going to the ten biggest clones. The record originates from a study of cytomegalovirus exposure and HLA in healthy donors.

The chain joins TRBV19 to TRBJ2-7; TRBD2 agrees at 8 bases. Sequencing was done on a sample of PBMCs. This receptor was identified in a woman in her 30s in good health and CMV-seropositive. In DNA form, the CDR3 reads TGTGCCAGTAGTACTCTAGCGGGCCCTTACGAGCAGTACTTC. Amino acid sequence: CASSTLAGPYEQYF.